The entry below gives a single TCR beta chain sequence along with its context. No antigen is known for it. No much larger clone is present one base from it, and per-base qualities are unavailable. Reading the germline V gene gives CDR1 SGHRS and CDR2 YFSETQ. The CDR3, cysteine through phenylalanine, is 16 amino acids long. Of all the DNA, just the CDR3 is kept, 48 bases in frame from base 1. Relative to germline, V is 0 bases shorter and J is 4 bases shorter, with 15 bases between their ends. This entry comes from a study of CD8 T cells in ankylosing spondylitis (dated by TCRdb to about 2017). In terms of the full investigation: The study profiled T cell receptor beta repertoires in healthy donors and ankylosing spondylitis patients to find disease-linked TCR variants. The whole study cohort included 95 to 130 healthy donors and over 20 ankylosing spondylitis patients. Samples of peripheral blood were taken, and for ankylosing spondylitis patients, synovial fluid was collected as well.

TCRdb records Illumina HiSeq 2500 as the sequencer. TCR beta libraries were prepared by quantitative 5'-RACE with molecular barcodes. Turning to the authors' computational methods: A new computational method based on a probabilistic model of VDJ rearrangement was used to identify disease-linked TCR variants. TCRdb ran its own pipeline on the public reads, namely fastp trimming at Q25 and MiXCR clone calling, and kept in-frame beta chains. Each entry merges the rows of one CDR3 protein and shows their most common DNA and genes. For this entry, the V and J calls and clone size follow TCRdb and not the study's own pipeline. Within this sample are about 800,000 distinct CDR3 sequences, with approximately 10% of them counted one time only. The top ten hold 0.45% to 0.6% of the sample. What the work shows at the level of the full study, not this receptor alone: Some motif variants had previously been reported in the synovial fluid and blood of reactive arthritis patients, which suggests shared mechanisms of disease initiation. In peripheral blood, the disease-linked clones were found at relatively low frequencies and had a CD8+ phenotype. A TCR beta motif made up of several highly homologous amino acid variants appeared to be characteristic of blood from ankylosing spondylitis patients. According to the report, matched synovial fluid samples from ankylosing spondylitis patients were significantly enriched for the disease-linked clones.

The V and J segments used are TRBV5-1 and TRBJ2-3, with TRBD2 perhaps the D gene, on 6 matching bases. Sequencing input: blood, either unsorted or a sorted T cell fraction (not recorded which). The sequence was obtained from a male donor with ankylosing spondylitis. This receptor has the CDR3 CASSLGGGSGADTQYF. DNA sequence: TGCGCCAGCAGCTTGGGTGGGGGTAGCGGCGCAGATACGCAGTATTTT.